Listed below are T cell receptor beta chains from one sample, sequenced in a study of T cells in Graves' hyperthyroidism and ophthalmopathy. TCRdb itself ran the multiplex PCR reads through MiXCR, one entry per CDR3 protein. The sample yields hundreds of thousands of distinct CDR3 sequences, more than 11% seen once. Material for sequencing was blood. The receptors shown here come from a woman in her twenties or thirties with Graves' hyperthyroidism that later progressed to Graves' ophthalmopathy. The CDR3 runs from the conserved cysteine through the conserved F or W. The order of the fields is D gene, V gene, J gene, clone size, CDR3 DNA, CDR3 protein. D genes are given only for firm matches. Expanded clones are given a class, and other clones once, few, many or no size at all.

TRBD2	TRBV4-2	TRBJ2-1	.	TGTGCCAGCAGCCAACGGGAGGGTGTCCTAGCTTACAATGAGCAGTTCTTC	CASSQREGVLAYNEQFF
TRBD1	TRBV18	TRBJ1-1	.	TGTGCCAGCTCACCGGTTGACAGGGCTGAAGCTTTCTTT	CASSPVDRAEAFF
TRBD1	TRBV7-2	TRBJ1-6	many	TGTGCCAGCAGCCCCGGGACAGGGGTTAGTTCACCCCTCCACTTT	CASSPGTGVSSPLHF
.	TRBV28	TRBJ2-3	.	TGTGCCAGCAAAGACAGTAAAGATACGCAGTATTTT	CASKDSKDTQYF
TRBD2	TRBV7-6	TRBJ2-7	few	TGTGCCAGCAGCTTATCGGGACTAGCGGTCTCCTACGAGCAGTACTTC	CASSLSGLAVSYEQYF
.	TRBV6-5	TRBJ2-7	many	TGTGCCAGCAGTTACGAGACTAGGGCCTCCTACGAGCAGTACTTC	CASSYETRASYEQYF
.	TRBV25-1	TRBJ2-6	few	TGTGCCAGCAGTGGGGGGAGGGGGGGCTCTGGGGCCAACGTCCTGACTTTC	CASSGGRGGSGANVLTF
.	TRBV5-1	TRBJ2-1	.	TGCGCCAGCAGCTTCCGGACCCAAACACAGTTTTCTTCCTACAATGAGCAGTTCTTC	CASSFRTQTQFSSYNEQFF
.	TRBV10-3	TRBJ2-5	many	TGTGCCATCAGTCCGGGCGTAGAGACCCAGTACTTC	CAISPGVETQYF
.	TRBV3-1	TRBJ1-2	many	TGTGCCAGCAGCCATCCTACCCCCGACGTACCCGGGGGCTATGGCTACACCTTC	CASSHPTPDVPGGYGYTF
.	TRBV7-2	TRBJ2-4	many	TGTGCCAGCAGCCAACAAAAAAACATTCAGTACTTC	CASSQQKNIQYF
TRBD2	TRBV7-2	TRBJ2-1	many	TGTGCCAGCAGCTGGCTAGCGGGAGGGCCAGACCTACCCTACAATGAGCAGTTCTTC	CASSWLAGGPDLPYNEQFF
TRBD1	TRBV27	TRBJ1-3	many	TGTGCCAGCAGTTTATCGATGGACAGGGCTGGAAACACCATATATTTT	CASSLSMDRAGNTIYF
TRBD2	TRBV14	TRBJ2-7	few	TGTGCCAGCAGCCAAGAGCTAGCGGGAGAGTACGAGCAGTACTTC	CASSQELAGEYEQYF